The 16 T cell receptor delta chains reported below all come from one sample, sequenced in a study of gamma-delta T cells after stem cell transplantation (dated by TCRdb to 2016 to 2018). Library preparation used RT-PCR. Sequencing used an Illumina MiSeq. After TCRdb called clones again from the public reads with CATT, rows with identical DNA were merged. This sample is represented by under 6,500 delta-chain clones; approximately 1.8% of them were singletons. The top ten hold approximately 19% of the sample. The sample was gamma-delta T cells. The receptors were sampled from a human donor. It is not recorded whose cells these are; they may come from a transplant donor.

This clone was seen a handful of times. This DNA's translation differs at residue 18 from TCRdb's protein, which comes from a much larger clone; a read error is likely, and the protein shown is translated from the DNA. This chain links TRDV2 with TRDJ1; 12 nucleotides line up with TRDD3. The germline CDR1 and CDR2 sequences are GEAIGNYY and EKD. This CDR3 has 20 amino acids. The CDR3 DNA is TGTGCCTGTGACCACATACTGGGGGATACTACCAAAACGTACACCGATAAACCCATCTTT. Amino acid sequence: CACDHILGDTTKTYTDKPIF.

This clone was recorded a few times. TCRdb pairs this DNA with a much larger clone's protein that differs at residue 11, likely a read error; the protein shown was translated from the DNA. This sequence joins TRDV2 and TRDJ1, with a possible D match to TRDD3 (5 bases). The germline V and J ends were trimmed by 5 bases and 1 base, with 22 bases remaining between them. The germline gives CDR1 GEAIGNYY, CDR2 EKD. This CDR3 spans 17 amino acids. The CDR3 bases are TGTGCCTGTGTGATGGTCGGGACCGTGGGGTGCACCGATAAACTCATCTTT. It translates to CACVMVGTVGCTDKLIF.

Concerning this clone itself: Given a much more abundant clone one base away, this may be a read error. The gene calls are TRDV2 and TRDJ1; 12 bases are a match to TRDD3. The CDR3 covers 22 residues. Losses at the gene ends were 0 bases for V and 6 bases for J; bases not matched to a gene: 25. Germline lookup yields CDR1 GEAIGNYY and CDR2 EKD. This CDR3 reads CACDTLDHLLLLGDTRKHKLIF. CDR3 nucleotide sequence: TGTGCCTGTGACACCCTAGATCATCTACTACTGCTGGGGGATACGCGGAAGCATAAACTCATCTTT.

Sample share makes this clone medium-sized (0.01 to 0.1%). The V call is TRDV2, the J call TRDJ1; TRDD3 aligns across 12 bases. The germline gives CDR1 GEAIGNYY, CDR2 EKD. V was clipped by 1 base and J by 0 bases; unmatched bases: 5. This CDR3 region has 17 residues. Here the CDR3 reads CACDTLGDTVYTDKLIF. CDR3 nucleotide sequence: TGTGCCTGTGACACTCTGGGGGATACGGTGTACACCGATAAACTCATCTTT.

In its sample, this clone ranks as large. This CDR3 is also generated by other DNA sequences in the sample. The chain has TRDV2 and TRDJ1, with TRDD3 matching over 8 bases. Trimming removed 2 bases from V and 0 bases from J; junction bases left unmatched: 16. This CDR3 spans 19 amino acids. CDR1 GEAIGNYY and CDR2 EKD come from the germline V gene. The CDR3 spells CACDNLSFGDTAHTDKLIF. CDR3 sequence (DNA): TGTGCCTGTGACAATTTGTCCTTTGGGGATACTGCTCACACCGATAAACTCATCTTT.

The table lists this clone with many counts. A much larger clone lies a single base off, so this may be a read error. The J gene is TRDJ1, the V gene TRDV2, with 11 bases identical to TRDD3. Looked up from germline, CDR1 is GEAIGNYY and CDR2 is EKD. The CDR3 contains 16 residues. The V segment lost 3 bases and the J segment 3 bases; nucleotides outside the gene matches: 8. As DNA, the CDR3 is TGTGCCTGTGACGTACTGGGGGATATTGAGGCCGATAAACTCATCTTT. Residues: CACDVLGDIEADKLIF.

Concerning this clone itself: This sequence is one base from a far larger clone and is likely a read error. The V and J genes are TRDV2 and TRDJ1; D possibly matches TRDD2 or TRDD3 (5 bases each). Trimming removed 0 bases at V and 1 base at J, with 29 bases between. The CDR3 loop spans 21 amino acids. Germline loops: CDR1 GEAIGNYY, CDR2 EKD. The DNA for the CDR3 is TGTGCCTGTGACACCGTTGGCCTTCGGAGGGATCCTAGGAGACCCACCGATAAACTCATCTTT. Translated: CACDTVGLRRDPRRPTDKLIF.

This clone was counted a few times. The chain employs TRDV2 and TRDJ1; 9 nucleotides align to TRDD3. In germline, CDR1 is GEAIGNYY, CDR2 EKD. The CDR3 is 18 amino acids. Trimming cost V 3 bases and J 0 bases; bases outside gene matches: 13. CDR3 sequence (DNA): TGTGCCTGTGACCCCTTACTGGGGGACACACGGAACACCGATAAACTCATCTTT. It encodes CACDPLLGDTRNTDKLIF.

Comments on this clone: TCRdb records a much larger clone's protein for this DNA, with a difference at residue 4 that likely arises from a read error; the protein given is the translation of the DNA. The V gene is TRDV2, the J gene TRDJ1; 12 bases line up with TRDD3. Losses at the gene ends were 6 bases for V and 0 bases for J; bases not matched to a gene: 19. CDR1 is GEAIGNYY and CDR2 is EKD in the germline V gene. The CDR3 has 20 residues. The CDR3 sequence is CACNHILGDTTKTYTDKLIF. The DNA of the CDR3 is TGTGCCTGTAACCACATACTGGGGGATACTACCAAAACGTACACCGATAAACTCATCTTT.

In the case of this clone: The sample holds other DNA sequences that translate to the same CDR3. CDR3 sequence reads: CACDTLGDTRPSGGKLIF. In DNA form, the CDR3 reads TGTGCCTGTGACACGCTGGGGGATACGCGCCCTTCAGGTGGTAAACTCATCTTT. The rearrangement uses TRDV2 and TRDJ1; 12 bases line up with TRDD3. The germline gives CDR1 GEAIGNYY, CDR2 EKD. The CDR3 covers 18 residues. Trimming at V came to 1 base and at J to 7 bases, leaving 15 bases not matched to a gene.

To note about this clone: The protein TCRdb gives is from a much larger clone and does not agree with this DNA's translation at residue 3, likely a read error; the protein shown here comes from the DNA. The V gene is TRDV2, the J gene TRDJ3; D gene uncertain. The CDR3 consists of 17 residues. In germline, CDR1 is GEAIGNYY, CDR2 EKD. CDR3 coding DNA: TGTGCCAGTGACACCGCCTCTCACCCCTGGGACACCCGACAGATGTTTTTC. Protein sequence: CASDTASHPWDTRQMFF.

This clone has just a few counts. V and J are TRDV2 and TRDJ1, with TRDD3 matching 8 bases. V lost 3 bases, J lost 0 bases, and 11 bases stayed unmatched. CDR1 is GEAIGNYY and CDR2 is EKD in the germline V gene. This CDR3 region has 17 residues. The CDR3 sequence is CACDRLGEHYHTDKLIF. CDR3 in DNA: TGTGCCTGTGACCGTCTGGGGGAACACTACCACACCGATAAACTCATCTTT.

This clone was seen more than once but under ten times. The likely explanation is a read error, given a far larger clone one base away. Other DNA sequences from this sample encode an identical CDR3 as well. The chain joins TRDV2 to TRDJ1; 9 bases line up with TRDD3. CDR1 is GEAIGNYY and CDR2 is EKD in the germline V gene. The CDR3 spans 16 residues. The CDR3 spells CACDKLGDSTDTELIF. The CDR3 DNA sequence: TGTGCCTGTGACAAACTGGGGGACTCGACGGATACGGAACTAATCTTT.

This clone is large. This specimen includes other DNA sequences encoding the same CDR3. V is TRDV2 and J is TRDJ1, with 9 bases identical to TRDD3. The CDR3 has 18 amino acids. CDR1 is GEAIGNYY, CDR2 EKD, per germline. The V and J ends lost 0 bases and 1 base, in that order; junction bases with no gene match: 11. Written as DNA, the CDR3 is TGTGCCTGTGACACCTTGGGGTCTGGGGGATCTCTCACCGATAAACTCATCTTT. Encoded protein: CACDTLGSGGSLTDKLIF.

CDR3 coding DNA: TGTGCCTGTGACAATCTGGGGACCGATCCGAATGACACCGATAAACTCATCTTT. It yields the protein CACDNLGTDPNDTDKLIF. V and J are TRDV2 and TRDJ1; D might be TRDD3 (6 bases). Germline CDR1 and CDR2: GEAIGNYY and EKD. Trimming shortened V by 2 bases and J by 0 bases, and 21 bases separated the two germline ends. This CDR3 spans 18 amino acids.

By share, this clone counts as medium-sized (0.01 to 0.1%). The rearrangement links TRDV2 to TRDJ2; 13 nucleotides line up with TRDD3. V lost 3 bases and J lost 3; bases outside the gene matches: 12. The CDR3 loop spans 19 amino acids. Per germline, CDR1 GEAIGNYY and CDR2 EKD. The CDR3 here is CACDRVLGDTPGVTAQLFF. In DNA form, the CDR3 reads TGTGCCTGTGACCGCGTACTGGGGGATACGCCGGGAGTGACAGCACAACTCTTCTTT.